This T cell receptor beta chain is drawn from a study of blood T cell repertoires in COVID-19. In the study overall: There were acute and convalescent COVID-19 samples, and they came from the United States, Italy and Spain. PBMCs, B-cell-depleted T cells, or T cells provided the cDNA or gDNA that made up the material.

The CDR3 extends over 13 amino acids. V was shortened by 6 bases and J by 5 bases, with 13 bases between the two germline ends. Germline V gene sequence: CDR1 MNHEY, CDR2 SVGAGI. Original analysis: It was from reference gene primer amplification that nucleated cell counts were estimated. Produced via immunoSEQ multiplex PCR; TCRdb's table is partial and in-frame only. Clonal size and the V and J genes are those of that table, whereas D and trimming came from the DNA. Of approximately 280,000 clones in the sample, approximately 86% were seen once. This clone showed up just a few times. This TCR was recovered from a young man with active or convalescent COVID-19. The sequencing input was peripheral blood. This chain joins TRBV6-5 and TRBJ1-2; no reliable D call. CDR3 sequence: CASRSPIMYGYTF. DNA for the CDR3: TGTGCCAGCAGGAGTCCAATTATGTATGGCTACACCTTC.